This entry describes one T cell receptor beta chain. These data originate in a study of T cell responses to AZD1222 COVID-19 vaccine. Profiling relied on immunoSEQ multiplex PCR, and the TCRdb table lists in-frame clones only, not all of them. Of about 120,000 clones listed, more than 75% are singletons. V lost 5 bases, J lost 5 bases, and 5 bases stayed unmatched. CDR1 and CDR2 from the germline V gene are MNHNY and SVGAGI (reference sequence). The length of the CDR3 is 13 residues. This chain joins TRBV6-6 and TRBJ1-2; the match to TRBD1 covers 7 bases. Sequenced here: peripheral blood, sampled on day 0 of AZD1222 vaccination. This TCR derives from an adult in good health. CDR3 coding DNA: TGTGCCAGCAGTCCGGGACAGACTTATGGCTACACCTTC. Translated, it gives CASSPGQTYGYTF.